This T cell receptor (beta chain) was captured in a study of shared clonotypes between healthy human individuals. Assay used: immunoSEQ multiplex PCR; TCRdb lists only in-frame clones, some missing. The repertoire includes over a million clones, about 96% of them detected once, and approximately 1% sits in the top ten. Memory CD4+ cells were the fraction left after CD45RA+ naive selection. The CDR3 extends over 14 amino acids. With 4 bases removed from V and 6 bases from J, the gap between germline ends came to 16 bases. The V gene's germline CDR1 is SGHRS and CDR2 YFSETQ. The rearrangement joins TRBV5-1 to TRBJ1-1; D may be TRBD1 (5 bases). Sequenced material: naive CD4+ T cells sorted from blood. Subset meaning: CD45RA+ positively selected. This receptor was taken from a young man in good health. The CDR3 reads CASSVGTGSAEAFF. The CDR3 region has the DNA TGCGCCAGCAGCGTCGGGACGGGTAGCGCTGAAGCTTTCTTT. Looking up the rest from reference TRBV5-1 and TRBJ1-1 gives the full variable domain: KAGVTQTPRYLIKTRGQQVTLSCSPISGHRSVSWYQQTPGQGLQFLFEYFSETQRNKGNFPGRFSGRQFSNSRSEMNVSTLELGDSALYLCASSVGTGSAEAFFGQGTRLTVV.